The T cell receptor (beta chain) described here comes from a study of T cell responses to AZD1222 COVID-19 vaccine. TCRdb's table, derived via immunoSEQ multiplex PCR, lists solely in-frame clones and lacks some. The sample carries 100,000 to 130,000 clones, about 90% recorded once. This clone showed up just a few times. The TCR comes from an adult who received the AZD1222 COVID-19 vaccine. Here the sequenced sample was peripheral blood, taken 28 days after the second AZD1222 dose.

The CDR3 reads CASSEGGQQYF. In DNA form, the CDR3 reads TGCGCCAGCAGTGAGGGGGGACAGCAGTACTTC. The chain is built from TRBV10-1 and TRBJ2-7, with D possibly called TRBD1 or TRBD2 (5 bases each). In germline, CDR1 is WNHNN, CDR2 SYGVQD (reference sequence). Between the trimmed V and J ends, which lost 2 bases and 8 bases, there was a span of 7 bases. This CDR3 has 11 amino acids.